This TCR beta chain was found in a study of blood T cell repertoires in COVID-19. Study as a whole: Acute-phase and convalescent COVID-19 samples originated in the United States, Italy and Spain. PBMCs, B-cell-depleted T cells, or T cells provided the cDNA or gDNA that made up the material.

Only in-frame clones appear in the TCRdb table, and some are missing; sequencing was by immunoSEQ multiplex PCR. Of over 300,000 clones in the sample, roughly 89% were seen once. Sequenced input: peripheral blood. This sequence was found in a man between 18 and 29 years old with active or convalescent COVID-19.

The CDR3 region has the DNA TGTGCCAGCAGCCAAGATCGAACAGACAGGGGGAATGAAAAACTGTTTTTT. Translating it yields CASSQDRTDRGNEKLFF. The chain couples TRBV14 to TRBJ1-4, with 9 bases identical to TRBD1. This CDR3 has 17 amino acids. Germline values: CDR1 SGHDN, CDR2 FVKESK. Losses at the gene ends were 0 bases for V and 5 bases for J; bases not matched to a gene: 7.